This TCR beta chain appears in the sequencing data of a study of blood T cell repertoires in COVID-19. Study overall: The analysed material was cDNA or gDNA that came from T cells, B-cell-depleted T cells, or PBMCs.

CDR1 is WNHNN and CDR2 is SYGVQD in the germline V gene (reference sequence). The V segment lost 2 bases and the J segment 2 bases; nucleotides outside the gene matches: 6. This CDR3 has 15 residues. Assay: immunoSEQ multiplex PCR; the TCRdb copy retains only in-frame clones and omits some. The sample yields approximately 130,000 clones, 75% to 85% seen once. Specimen: peripheral blood. The sequence derives from a man older than 75 with acute or convalescent COVID-19. This chain connects TRBV10-1 to TRBJ2-7; 7 positions agree with TRBD1. The CDR3 protein is CASSESPGGPYEQYF. The CDR3, as DNA: TGCGCCAGCAGTGAGAGTCCAGGGGGACCCTACGAGCAGTACTTC.